This record looks at one T cell receptor (beta chain) sequence and its context. Original methodology: Reference gene primers were amplified, and this amplification served to estimate nucleated cell counts. Using immunoSEQ multiplex PCR, the repertoire was profiled, and TCRdb retains in-frame clones only, with some absent. V and J calls and clone size come straight from that table; D and trimming were deduced from the DNA. This table has under 250,000 clones, less than 85% appearing once. Germline-derived CDR1 and CDR2 are LGHNA and YSLEER. V lost 1 base, J lost 5 bases, and 11 bases lay in between. The CDR3 consists of 15 residues. The source of the sample is a study of blood T cell repertoires in COVID-19. On the study more broadly: Sites in the United States, Italy and Spain provided acute and convalescent COVID-19 samples. The analysed material was cDNA or gDNA that came from T cells, B-cell-depleted T cells, or PBMCs.

Sequenced material: peripheral blood. V gene TRBV4-3 combines with J gene TRBJ2-2; tentatively, D is TRBD2 (7 bases). This clonotype originated in a woman in her 70s with active or convalescent COVID-19. CDR3 loop: CASSQAGGPTGELFF. CDR3 bases: TGCGCCAGCAGCCAAGCCGGGGGGCCTACCGGGGAGCTGTTTTTT.